The T cell receptor (beta chain) described here comes from a study of blood T cell repertoires in COVID-19. For the study at large: The samples span acute and convalescent COVID-19 from the United States, Italy and Spain. Sources were T cells, B-cell-depleted T cells, or PBMCs; the material itself was cDNA or gDNA.

V gave up 1 base and J gave up 0 bases, with 9 bases separating them. Germline V gives CDR1 KGHDR, CDR2 SFDVKD. The length of the CDR3 is 16 residues. In the original processing: Scientists estimated how many nucleated cells there were by amplifying reference gene primers. TCRdb's copy holds only in-frame clones and misses some; the assay was immunoSEQ multiplex PCR. D and trimming were read from the DNA, whereas the V and J calls and clone size are those reported in that table. In the table there are about 110,000 clones, over 65% of which are singletons. This receptor was identified in a woman of 80 years or more with acute or convalescent COVID-19. Specimen: peripheral blood. The rearrangement joins TRBV24-1 to TRBJ2-1; a possible D gene is TRBD2 (6 bases). As DNA, the CDR3 is TGTGCCACCAGTGATTTTTCCGGGAGCTCCTACAATGAGCAGTTCTTC. The encoded protein is CATSDFSGSSYNEQFF.